This TCR beta chain was retrieved from a study of vaccination and CD4 T cells after COVID-19. This clonotype is medium-sized within its sample. Its antigen is currently unknown. Stated treatment: roughly 10-day PBMC culture with coronavirus spike peptide pools or control peptides (ViraFEST assay). Those CD4+ T cells from the unexposed donor predate the COVID-19 pandemic (2011-2018). With the Oncomine TCR Beta short-read assay, DNA from cultured CD4+ T cells was sequenced. Each CDR3 protein gets one entry after TCRdb re-called the PCR reads with MiXCR. The table has approximately 6,900 distinct CDR3 sequences, roughly a quarter seen once. V was pared by 6 bases and J by 0 bases, with 11 bases between. CDR3 length equals 14 residues. Germline V lookup: CDR1 MNHNS, CDR2 SASEGT.

The origin of this receptor is a human donor in good health. Input material: CD4+ T cells from blood, cultured in vitro. The genes are TRBV6-1 and TRBJ1-1; TRBD1 is a possible D gene (6 bases). DNA of the CDR3: TGTGCCAGCAGGGATACAGGGTTGAACACTGAAGCTTTCTTT. The encoded protein is CASRDTGLNTEAFF.